The T cell receptor (beta chain) under discussion was sequenced for a study of blood T cell repertoires in COVID-19. The J segment lost 1 base and the V segment lost 4 bases, leaving 4 bases of the junction unmatched. This CDR3 is built from 14 residues. Germline-derived CDR1 and CDR2 are SNHLY and FYNNEI. Libraries were prepared by immunoSEQ multiplex PCR; TCRdb keeps only in-frame clonotypes and omits some of them. The data show tens of thousands of clones, 80% seen once. This clone turned up a few times. The chain joins TRBV2 to TRBJ2-7; 7 bases are shared with TRBD2. The receptor comes from a woman of 80 years or more with acute or convalescent COVID-19. Sequencing used peripheral blood. The CDR3, as DNA: TGTGCCAGCAGTGGGACGGGGGGATCCTACGAGCAGTACTTC. Its protein is CASSGTGGSYEQYF. Supplemented by reference TRBV2 and TRBJ2-7, the full variable domain reads EPEVTQTPSHQVTQMGQEVILRCVPISNHLYFYWYRQILGQKVEFLVSFYNNEISEKSEIFDDQFSVERPDGSNFTLKIRSTKLEDSAMYFCASSGTGGSYEQYFGPGTRLTVT.